Following are 22 T cell receptor beta chains from one sample sequenced in a study of blood T cell repertoires in COVID-19. Here immunoSEQ multiplex PCR was the method, and the copy in TCRdb shows in-frame clones only, minus some. The sample comprises 490,000 or so clones, roughly nine tenths of which are singletons, and more than 7.5% rests with the top ten. The specimen sequenced was PBMCs or T cells enriched from blood (not recorded which). These receptors were obtained from an older woman who had recovered from COVID-19.

Comments on this clone: Other nucleotide sequences in the sample specify the same CDR3. The J gene is TRBJ2-5, the V gene TRBV12-3 or TRBV12-4; D is uncertain. Trimming shortened V by 3 bases and J by 5 bases, and 4 bases separated the two germline ends. CDR3 length: 11 residues. CDR3 protein: CASSFRETQYF. As DNA, the CDR3 is TGTGCCAGCAGTTTTCGGGAGACCCAGTACTTC.

This clone occurred once. V gene TRBV6-5 combines with J gene TRBJ2-1; 8 bases are a match to TRBD2. Germline values: CDR1 MNHEY, CDR2 SVGAGI. The V and J ends lost 7 bases and 16 bases, in that order; junction bases with no gene match: 15. This CDR3 comprises 13 residues. The CDR3 region has the DNA TGTGCCAGCACTATTCTCCCGGGACTAGACCACTTCTTC. Translated: CASTILPGLDHFF.

This clone came up once. The chain joins TRBV13 to TRBJ1-2, with D possibly being TRBD1 (6 bases). The V end lost 0 bases, the J end lost 8 bases, and 7 bases lay between the germline ends. Germline CDR1 and CDR2: PRHDT and FYEKMQ (reference sequence). The CDR3 sequence is 12 residues long. The CDR3 here is CASSLGQGGYTF. DNA for the CDR3: TGTGCCAGCAGCTTAGGCCAGGGGGGCTACACCTTC.

The chain combines TRBV9 with TRBJ2-3; D is possibly TRBD2 (6 bases). Trimming took off 0 bases at V and 2 bases at J, with 16 bases between the two ends. There are 17 residues in the CDR3. The germline V gene encodes CDR1 SGDLS and CDR2 YYNGEE. CDR3 sequence: CASSVAEAGLPTDTQYF. As DNA, the CDR3 is TGTGCCAGCAGCGTAGCCGAGGCGGGACTCCCCACAGATACGCAGTATTTT.

The V and J genes are TRBV21-1 and TRBJ2-5; no check of the table's D call, TRBD2, against the DNA was made. TRBV21-1 is assigned pseudogene status. The CDR3 totals 15 residues. The CDR3 nucleotides read TGTGCCAGCAGCAAAGCGGGCGGGGGGGAAGAGACCCAGTACTTC. Its protein product is CASSKAGGGEETQYF.

The V call is TRBV19, the J call TRBJ1-1; D not certain. The CDR3 is made up of 15 amino acids. Germline V gives CDR1 LNHDA, CDR2 SQIVND (reference sequence). Trimming cost V 1 base and J 1 base, with 10 bases left between them. Here the CDR3 DNA reads TGTGCCAGTAGTATAGTGCACGACTCGAACACTGAAGCTTTCTTT. Its translation: CASSIVHDSNTEAFF.

The rearrangement links TRBV27 to TRBJ2-7; TRBD1 agrees at 7 bases. Germline CDR1 and CDR2: MNHEY and SMNVEV (reference sequence). The CDR3 extends over 13 amino acids. Trimming at V came to 3 bases and at J to 5 bases, leaving 4 bases not matched to a gene. CDR3 bases: TGTGCCAGCAGTTTCTCGACAGGGAACGAGCAGTACGTC. Encoded protein: CASSFSTGNEQYV.

This chain connects TRBV29-1 to TRBJ1-1, with 8 bases identical to TRBD1. CDR1 is SQVTM, CDR2 ANQGSEA, per germline. The ends lost 5 bases at V and 1 base at J; junction bases unmatched: 6. The CDR3 loop spans 14 amino acids. The CDR3 nucleotides read TGCAGCGTTCCTCACAGGGGGGAGAACACTGAAGCTTTCTTT. It encodes CSVPHRGENTEAFF.

The chain carries TRBV10-3 and TRBJ2-3; possibly TRBD2 for D (5 bases). V was cut by 9 bases and J by 3 bases, with 13 bases left in between. Per germline, CDR1 ENHRY and CDR2 SYGVKD. This CDR3 has 13 residues. The CDR3 protein is CAIAGTGTDTQYF. The CDR3 DNA is TGTGCCATTGCCGGTACGGGAACAGATACGCAGTATTTT.

The CDR3 sequence: CASSYSGAGYTF. CDR3 DNA sequence: TGTGCCAGCAGTTACTCAGGGGCTGGCTACACCTTC. This chain connects TRBV6-5 to TRBJ1-2; a possible D gene is TRBD1 (5 bases). V lost 0 bases, J lost 7 bases, and 6 bases lay in between. The V gene's germline CDR1 is MNHEY and CDR2 SVGAGI. The CDR3 length is 12 residues.

This chain uses TRBV2 with TRBJ1-1, with 7 bases that match TRBD1. In germline, CDR1 is SNHLY, CDR2 FYNNEI. The CDR3 runs 15 residues. Trimming removed 2 bases from V and 1 base from J; junction bases left unmatched: 4. The CDR3 region has the DNA TGTGCCAGCAGTGAAATGAGGACAGGGAACACTGAAGCTTTCTTT. This gives the protein CASSEMRTGNTEAFF.

The chain employs TRBV2 and TRBJ2-2; D is unresolved. The germline gives CDR1 SNHLY, CDR2 FYNNEI. V was trimmed by 6 bases and J by 5 bases, leaving 10 bases between them. The CDR3 consists of 13 residues. The CDR3 DNA reads as TGTGCCAGCAGGCCCGAGCAAACCGGGGAGCTGTTTTTT. Protein product: CASRPEQTGELFF.

The V call is TRBV7-6, the J call TRBJ1-3; D is possibly TRBD1 (5 bases). Germline assignment: CDR1 SGHVS and CDR2 FNYEAQ. With 3 bases removed from V and 4 bases from J, the gap between germline ends came to 7 bases. The CDR3 contains 13 residues. The CDR3 spells CASSLTVGNTIYF. In nucleotides, the CDR3 is TGTGCCAGCAGCTTGACAGTAGGAAACACCATATATTTT.

This chain joins TRBV3-1 (or the pseudogene TRBV3-2) and TRBJ1-5; 8 bases agree with TRBD1. CDR3 size: 15 residues. Losses at the gene ends were 2 bases for V and 5 bases for J; bases not matched to a gene: 5. Germline V lookup: CDR1 LGHDT, CDR2 YNNKEL (reference sequence). CDR3 loop: CASSQSPGQDQPQHF. The CDR3 DNA is TGTGCCAGCAGCCAATCCCCGGGACAGGATCAGCCCCAGCATTTT.

This clone was seen a single time. The J gene is TRBJ2-7, the V gene TRBV6-5; D is perhaps TRBD1 (5 bases). V lost 6 bases and J lost 4, with 16 bases in between. CDR1 is MNHEY and CDR2 is SVGAGI in the germline V gene. The CDR3 has 14 amino acids. The CDR3 region has the DNA TGTGCCAGCAGCCCCCCCCGCCAGGGTTACGAGCAGTACGTC. It is translated as CASSPPRQGYEQYV.

The chain combines TRBV7-9 with TRBJ1-6; weak D call: TRBD1 (6 bases). V was shortened by 5 bases and J by 6 bases, with 17 bases between the two germline ends. Germline CDR1 reads SEHNR; CDR2 reads FQNEAQ (reference sequence). This CDR3 is 16 amino acids long. The DNA of the CDR3 is TGTGCCAGCAGCCCCTCGGGGGGGGCAACTAATTCACCCCTCCACTTT. Translating it yields CASSPSGGATNSPLHF.

CDR3 loop: CASSQGPGTEQYV. In nucleotides, the CDR3 is TGCGCCAGCAGCCAAGGGCCGGGAACCGAGCAGTACGTC. The chain links TRBV4-1 to TRBJ2-7; D perhaps matches TRBD2 (5 bases). V shed 1 base and J shed 6 bases, with 10 bases lying between them. Germline V gene sequence: CDR1 MGHRA, CDR2 YSYEKL. The CDR3 extends over 13 amino acids.

This rearrangement joins TRBV13 to TRBJ1-2; 8 bases fit TRBD1. The germline CDR1 and CDR2 sequences are PRHDT and FYEKMQ (reference sequence). The CDR3 is made up of 15 amino acids. V lost 6 bases and J lost 8; bases outside the gene matches: 14. The CDR3 spells CASRPLGQGWGGYTF. The CDR3, as DNA: TGTGCCAGCAGACCCCTAGGACAGGGATGGGGCGGCTACACCTTC.

This clone was counted once. The chain joins TRBV4-1 to TRBJ2-5, with no clear D. CDR1 is MGHRA, CDR2 YSYEKL, per germline. The CDR3 sequence is 14 residues long. With 1 base removed from V and 1 base from J, the gap between germline ends came to 7 bases. The CDR3 nucleotides are TGCGCCAGCAGCCAAGCATACGGCCAAGAGACCCAGTACTTC. It is translated as CASSQAYGQETQYF.

CDR3 loop: CATADRSSYEQYF. The CDR3 coding sequence is TGTGCCACCGCGGACAGGAGCTCCTACGAGCAGTACTTC. The V gene is TRBV24-1, the J gene TRBJ2-7; the match to TRBD1 covers 7 bases. The CDR3 has 13 amino acids. V was pared by 9 bases and J by 0 bases, with 4 bases of the junction left unmatched. Germline V gene data show CDR1 as KGHDR and CDR2 as SFDVKD.

The CDR3 DNA is TGTGCCACGACACAGGGGCCACATGGAAACACCATATATTTT. It specifies CATTQGPHGNTIYF. V is TRBV6-5 and J is TRBJ1-3; 7 nucleotides agree with TRBD1. CDR1 is MNHEY, CDR2 SVGAGI, per germline. This CDR3 is built from 14 residues. The V gene end was trimmed by 10 bases and the J gene end by 3 bases; junction bases not matched to a gene: 9.

The chain uses TRBV27 and TRBJ2-7; 12 bases align to TRBD1. Germline trimming cut 5 bases from V and 6 bases from J; bases unmatched to any gene: 5. The CDR3 length is 14 residues. Germline V gene lookup returns CDR1 MNHEY and CDR2 SMNVEV (reference sequence). The CDR3 nucleotides read TGTGCCAGCAGTAACCGGGACAGGGGGCGCGAGCAGTACTTC. It encodes CASSNRDRGREQYF.